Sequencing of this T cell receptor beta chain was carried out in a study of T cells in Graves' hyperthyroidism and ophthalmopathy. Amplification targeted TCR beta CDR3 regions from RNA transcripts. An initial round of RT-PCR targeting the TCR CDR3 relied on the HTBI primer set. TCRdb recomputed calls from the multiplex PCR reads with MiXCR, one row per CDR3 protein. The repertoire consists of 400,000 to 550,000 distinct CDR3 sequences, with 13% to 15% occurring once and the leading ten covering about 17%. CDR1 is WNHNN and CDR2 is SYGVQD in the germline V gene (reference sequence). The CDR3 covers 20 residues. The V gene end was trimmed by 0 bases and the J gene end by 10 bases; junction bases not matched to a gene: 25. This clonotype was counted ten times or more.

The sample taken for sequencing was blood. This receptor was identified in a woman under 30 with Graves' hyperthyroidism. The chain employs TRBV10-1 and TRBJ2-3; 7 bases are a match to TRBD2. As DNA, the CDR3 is TGCGCCAGCAGTGAGTCCGGCCTAGCGGAGCCCAGTGTGCATCAGTGGGCGCAGTATTTT. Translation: CASSESGLAEPSVHQWAQYF.